This T cell receptor beta chain was identified during a study of CD8+ T cells in alopecia areata. As for the study in general: The study gave treated patients oral tofacitinib at 5 to 10 mg twice daily.

On this clone itself: No antigen is known for it.

Sequencing templates came from extracted RNA that was reverse transcribed into cDNA. Method: immunoSEQ multiplex PCR; TCRdb's copy keeps in-frame clones and lacks some. The data contain 150,000 to 200,000 clones, approximately 61% of them singletons. Noted treatment: oral pan-JAK inhibitor, 5-10 mg twice daily. General study points: Numerous expanded lesional clones remained in scalp and blood during tofacitinib. Expanded CD8+ clones among the top 100, and scalp clonality, were significantly decreased by tofacitinib.

Germline lookup yields CDR1 GTSNPN and CDR2 SVGIG (reference sequence). This CDR3 comprises 11 residues. The V end was cut by 5 bases, the J end by 3 bases, with 7 bases between. This sequence originates from a human donor with alopecia areata. The source was CD4+ T cells sorted from blood, collected at week 24, from a patient treated with tofacitinib. This chain links TRBV30 with TRBJ1-1; D unresolved. DNA for the CDR3: TGTGCCTGGGGGCGGGACACTGAAGCTTTCTTT. It translates to CAWGRDTEAFF.